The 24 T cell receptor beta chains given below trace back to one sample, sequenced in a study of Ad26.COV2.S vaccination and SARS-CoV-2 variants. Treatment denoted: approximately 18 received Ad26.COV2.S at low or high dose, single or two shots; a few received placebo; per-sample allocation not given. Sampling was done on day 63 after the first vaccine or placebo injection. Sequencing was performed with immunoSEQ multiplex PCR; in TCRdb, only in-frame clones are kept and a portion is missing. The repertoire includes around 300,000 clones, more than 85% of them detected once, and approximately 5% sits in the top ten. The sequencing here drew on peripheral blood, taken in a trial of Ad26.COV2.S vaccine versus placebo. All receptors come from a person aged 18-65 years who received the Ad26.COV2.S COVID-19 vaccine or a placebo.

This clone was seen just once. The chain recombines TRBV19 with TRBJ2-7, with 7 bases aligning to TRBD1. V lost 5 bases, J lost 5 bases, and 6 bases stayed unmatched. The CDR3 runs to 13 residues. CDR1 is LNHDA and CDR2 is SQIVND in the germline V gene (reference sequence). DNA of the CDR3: TGTGCCAGTAGTCCCTGGGACAGCAACGAGCAGTACTTC. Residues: CASSPWDSNEQYF.

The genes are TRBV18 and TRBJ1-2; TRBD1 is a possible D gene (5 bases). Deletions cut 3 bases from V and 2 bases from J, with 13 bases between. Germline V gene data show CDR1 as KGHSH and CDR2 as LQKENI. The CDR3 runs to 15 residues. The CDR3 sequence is CASSPLGTENYGYTF. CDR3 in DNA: TGTGCCAGCTCACCTCTTGGGACGGAAAACTATGGCTACACCTTC.

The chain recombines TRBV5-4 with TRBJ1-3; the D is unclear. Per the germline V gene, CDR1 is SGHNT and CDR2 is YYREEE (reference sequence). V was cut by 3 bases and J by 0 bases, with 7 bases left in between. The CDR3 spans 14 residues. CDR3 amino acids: CASSSLNSGNTIYF. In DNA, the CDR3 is TGTGCCAGCAGCTCGCTTAACTCTGGAAACACCATATATTTT. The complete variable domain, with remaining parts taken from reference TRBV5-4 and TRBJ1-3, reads ETGVTQSPTHLIKTRGQQVTLRCSSQSGHNTVSWYQQALGQGPQFIFQYYREEENGRGNFPPRFSGLQFPNYSSELNVNALELDDSALYLCASSSLNSGNTIYFGEGSWLTVV.

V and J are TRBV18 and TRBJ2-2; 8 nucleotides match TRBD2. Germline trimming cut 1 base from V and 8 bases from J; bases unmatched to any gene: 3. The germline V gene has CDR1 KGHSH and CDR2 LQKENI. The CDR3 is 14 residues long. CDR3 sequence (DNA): TGTGCCAGCTCACCACGAGCGGGAGAAGGGGAGCTGTTTTTT. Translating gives CASSPRAGEGELFF.

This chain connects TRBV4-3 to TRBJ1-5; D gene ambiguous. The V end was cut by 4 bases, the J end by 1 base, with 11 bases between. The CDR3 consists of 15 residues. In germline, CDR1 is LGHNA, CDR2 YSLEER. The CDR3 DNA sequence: TGCGCCAGCAGCCGCGAGAGGGAAAGCAATCAGCCCCAGCATTTT. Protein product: CASSRERESNQPQHF.

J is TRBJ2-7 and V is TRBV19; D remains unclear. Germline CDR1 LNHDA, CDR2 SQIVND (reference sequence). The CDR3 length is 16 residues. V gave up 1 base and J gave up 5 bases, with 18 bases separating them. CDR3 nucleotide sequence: TGTGCCAGTAGTATAGGGGTAGGCAGTCGCCCGGACGAGCAGTACTTC. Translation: CASSIGVGSRPDEQYF.

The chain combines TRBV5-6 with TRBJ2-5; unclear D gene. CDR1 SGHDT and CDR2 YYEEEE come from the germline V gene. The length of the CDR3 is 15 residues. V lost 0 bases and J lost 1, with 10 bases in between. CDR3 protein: CASSLGSSAQETQYF. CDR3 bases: TGTGCCAGCAGCTTGGGGTCAAGTGCCCAAGAGACCCAGTACTTC. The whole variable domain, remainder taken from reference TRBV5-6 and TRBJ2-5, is DAGVTQSPTHLIKTRGQQVTLRCSPKSGHDTVSWYQQALGQGPQFIFQYYEEEERQRGNFPDRFSGHQFPNYSSELNVNALLLGDSALYLCASSLGSSAQETQYFGPGTRLLVL.

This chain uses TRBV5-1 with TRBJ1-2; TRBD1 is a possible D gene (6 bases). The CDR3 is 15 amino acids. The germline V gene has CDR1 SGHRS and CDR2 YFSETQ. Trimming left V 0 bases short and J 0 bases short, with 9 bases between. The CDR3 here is CASSLGGQSNYGYTF. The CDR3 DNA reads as TGCGCCAGCAGCTTGGGTGGACAGTCTAACTATGGCTACACCTTC.

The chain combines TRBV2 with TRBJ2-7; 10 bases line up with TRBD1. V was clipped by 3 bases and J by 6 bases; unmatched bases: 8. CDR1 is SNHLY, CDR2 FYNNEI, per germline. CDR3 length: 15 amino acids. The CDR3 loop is CASSEAGTGESEQYF. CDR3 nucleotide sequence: TGTGCCAGCAGTGAGGCCGGGACAGGGGAGAGCGAGCAGTACTTC.

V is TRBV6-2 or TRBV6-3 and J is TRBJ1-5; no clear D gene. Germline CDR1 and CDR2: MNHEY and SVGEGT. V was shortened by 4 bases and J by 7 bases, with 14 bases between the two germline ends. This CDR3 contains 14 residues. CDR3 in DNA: TGTGCCAGCAGTTCCTACAGAGTTGGACAGCCCCAGCATTTT. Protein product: CASSSYRVGQPQHF.

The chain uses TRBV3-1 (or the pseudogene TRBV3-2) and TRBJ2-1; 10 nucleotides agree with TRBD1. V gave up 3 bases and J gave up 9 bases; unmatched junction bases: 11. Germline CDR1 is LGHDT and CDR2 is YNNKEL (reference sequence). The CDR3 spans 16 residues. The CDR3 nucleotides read TGTGCCAGCAGCCAGAGGACGGGGACAGGGGTCCCTGAGCAGTTCTTC. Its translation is CASSQRTGTGVPEQFF.

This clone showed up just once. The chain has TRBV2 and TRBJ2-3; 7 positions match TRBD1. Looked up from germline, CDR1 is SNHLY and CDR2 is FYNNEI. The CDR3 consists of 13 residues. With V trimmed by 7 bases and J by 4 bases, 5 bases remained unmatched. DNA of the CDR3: TGTGCCAGCATCACAGGGGTTTCAGATACGCAGTATTTT. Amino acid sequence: CASITGVSDTQYF.

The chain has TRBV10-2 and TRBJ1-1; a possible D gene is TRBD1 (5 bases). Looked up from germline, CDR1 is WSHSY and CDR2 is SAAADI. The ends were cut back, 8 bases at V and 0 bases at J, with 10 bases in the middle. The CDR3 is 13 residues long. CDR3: CASSRGLNTEAFF. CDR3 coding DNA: TGCGCCAGCTCCCGGGGCTTGAACACTGAAGCTTTCTTT.

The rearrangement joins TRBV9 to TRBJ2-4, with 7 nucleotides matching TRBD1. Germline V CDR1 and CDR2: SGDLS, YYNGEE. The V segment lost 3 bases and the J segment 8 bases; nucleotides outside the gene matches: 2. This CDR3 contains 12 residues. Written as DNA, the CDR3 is TGTGCCAGCAGCGGACAGGGAGACATTCAGTACTTC. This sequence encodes CASSGQGDIQYF.

The CDR3 reads CATGTTNTGELFF. CDR3 nucleotides: TGTGCTACCGGGACAACGAACACCGGGGAGCTGTTTTTT. V and J are TRBV19 and TRBJ2-2; D perhaps matches TRBD1 (6 bases). This CDR3 region has 13 residues. Germline-derived CDR1 and CDR2 are LNHDA and SQIVND (reference sequence).

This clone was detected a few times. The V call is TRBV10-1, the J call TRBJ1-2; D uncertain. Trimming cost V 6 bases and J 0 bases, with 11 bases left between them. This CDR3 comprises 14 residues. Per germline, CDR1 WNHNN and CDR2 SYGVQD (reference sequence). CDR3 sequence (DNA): TGCGCCAGCAGCCCCCGGGCTGCTAACTATGGCTACACCTTC. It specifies CASSPRAANYGYTF.

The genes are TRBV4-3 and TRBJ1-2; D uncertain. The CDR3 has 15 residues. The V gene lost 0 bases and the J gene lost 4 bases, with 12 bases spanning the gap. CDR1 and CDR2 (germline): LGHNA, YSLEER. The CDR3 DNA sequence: TGCGCCAGCAGCCAAGATATTTGGGCAGCCTATGGCTACACCTTC. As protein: CASSQDIWAAYGYTF.

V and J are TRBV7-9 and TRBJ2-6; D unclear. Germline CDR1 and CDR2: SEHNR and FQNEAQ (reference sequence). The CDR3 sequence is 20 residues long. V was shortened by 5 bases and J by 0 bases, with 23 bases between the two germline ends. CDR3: CASSKPRRTESNSGANVLTF. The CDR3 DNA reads TGTGCCAGCAGCAAACCACGTAGGACGGAAAGTAACTCTGGGGCCAACGTCCTGACTTTC.

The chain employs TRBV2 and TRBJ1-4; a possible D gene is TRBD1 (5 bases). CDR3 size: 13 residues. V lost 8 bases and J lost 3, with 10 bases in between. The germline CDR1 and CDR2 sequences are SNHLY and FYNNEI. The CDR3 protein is CASGGEANEKLFF. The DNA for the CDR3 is TGTGCCAGCGGGGGAGAAGCTAATGAAAAACTGTTTTTT. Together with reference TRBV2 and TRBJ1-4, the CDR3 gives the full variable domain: EPEVTQTPSHQVTQMGQEVILRCVPISNHLYFYWYRQILGQKVEFLVSFYNNEISEKSEIFDDQFSVERPDGSNFTLKIRSTKLEDSAMYFCASGGEANEKLFFGSGTQLSVL.

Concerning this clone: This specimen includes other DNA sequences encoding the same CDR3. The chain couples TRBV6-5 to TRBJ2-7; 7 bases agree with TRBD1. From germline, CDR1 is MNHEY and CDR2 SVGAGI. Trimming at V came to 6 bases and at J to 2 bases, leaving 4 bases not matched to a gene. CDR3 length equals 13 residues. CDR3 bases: TGTGCCAGCAGGACGACAGGGACCTACGAGCAGTACTTC. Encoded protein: CASRTTGTYEQYF.

The CDR3 nucleotides are TGTGCCAGTAGTTTGCAGACCAGCTCCTACGAGCAGTACTTC. Protein product: CASSLQTSSYEQYF. The chain has TRBV19 and TRBJ2-7; D gene ambiguous. V lost 5 bases and J 0 bases, leaving 11 bases between the germline ends. Germline V lookup: CDR1 LNHDA, CDR2 SQIVND (reference sequence). The CDR3 is 14 residues long.

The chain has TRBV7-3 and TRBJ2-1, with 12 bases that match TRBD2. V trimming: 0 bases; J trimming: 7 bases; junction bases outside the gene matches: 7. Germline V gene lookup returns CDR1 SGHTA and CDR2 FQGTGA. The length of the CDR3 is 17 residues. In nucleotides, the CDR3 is TGTGCCAGCAGCTTAACATCTAGCGGGGGGGCCCTTAATGAGCAGTTCTTC. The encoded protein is CASSLTSSGGALNEQFF.

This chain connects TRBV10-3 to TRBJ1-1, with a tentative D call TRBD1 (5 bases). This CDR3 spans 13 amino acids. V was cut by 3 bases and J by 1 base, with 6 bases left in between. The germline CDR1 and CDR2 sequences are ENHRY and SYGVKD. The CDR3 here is CAISERGNTEAFF. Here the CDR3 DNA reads TGTGCCATCAGTGAAAGGGGGAACACTGAAGCTTTCTTT.

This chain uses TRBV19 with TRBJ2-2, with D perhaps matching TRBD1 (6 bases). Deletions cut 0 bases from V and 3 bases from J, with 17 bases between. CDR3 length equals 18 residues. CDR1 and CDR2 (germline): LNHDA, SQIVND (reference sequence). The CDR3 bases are TGTGCCAGTAGTATAGACGTACCGACAGGCCCCGACACCGGGGAGCTGTTTTTT. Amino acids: CASSIDVPTGPDTGELFF.